These 2 T cell receptor beta chains were sequenced from one sample in a study of cytomegalovirus exposure and HLA in healthy donors (TCRdb year 2017). Preparation of the library involved the immunoSEQ multiplex PCR assay. TCRdb holds this immuneACCESS table with in-frame rearrangements only. Some clones are missing; in checked studies, unresolved V genes explain under half, and the rest has no known cause. In this sample the table shows roughly 120,000 clones, roughly 88% of which occur a single time. Of the sample, roughly 6% falls within the top ten clones. Sequencing was done on a sample of PBMCs. The receptors here all came from a woman aged 18-29 years in good health and CMV-seropositive.

This chain connects TRBV19 to TRBJ1-4; 8 bases line up with TRBD1. J was trimmed by 5 bases and V by 7 bases; bases with no gene match: 6. From germline, CDR1 is LNHDA and CDR2 SQIVND (reference sequence). There are 14 residues in the CDR3. The CDR3 nucleotides read TGTGCCAGTACCTCGGGACAGGTGAATGAAAAACTGTTTTTT. Translation: CASTSGQVNEKLFF.

V usage is TRBV18 and J usage is TRBJ1-1; D may be TRBD1 (6 bases). In germline, CDR1 is KGHSH, CDR2 LQKENI. The length of the CDR3 is 17 residues. V dropped 5 bases and J dropped 4 bases, with 23 bases sitting between them. CDR3 amino acids: CASSFGAEGVRITEAFF. Written as DNA, the CDR3 is TGTGCCAGCTCATTTGGGGCCGAGGGGGTACGTATCACTGAAGCTTTCTTT. The full variable domain, with the rest looked up from reference TRBV18 and TRBJ1-1, is NAGVMQNPRHLVRRRGQEARLRCSPMKGHSHVYWYRQLPEEGLKFMVYLQKENIIDESGMPKERFSAEFPKEGPSILRIQQVVRGDSAAYFCASSFGAEGVRITEAFFGQGTRLTVV.